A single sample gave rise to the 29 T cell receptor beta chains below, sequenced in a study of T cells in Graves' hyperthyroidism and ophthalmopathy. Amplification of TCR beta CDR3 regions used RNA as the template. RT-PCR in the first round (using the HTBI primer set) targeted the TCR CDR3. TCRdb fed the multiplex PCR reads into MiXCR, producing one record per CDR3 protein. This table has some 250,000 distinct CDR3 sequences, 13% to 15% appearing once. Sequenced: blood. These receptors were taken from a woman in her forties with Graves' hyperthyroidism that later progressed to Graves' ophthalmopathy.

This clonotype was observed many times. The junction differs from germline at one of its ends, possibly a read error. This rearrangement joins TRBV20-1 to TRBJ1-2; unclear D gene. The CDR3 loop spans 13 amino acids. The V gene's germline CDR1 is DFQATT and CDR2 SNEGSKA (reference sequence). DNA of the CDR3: TGCAGTGCAAGAGGAGGGCGGAACTATGGCTACACCTTC. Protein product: CSARGGRNYGYTF.

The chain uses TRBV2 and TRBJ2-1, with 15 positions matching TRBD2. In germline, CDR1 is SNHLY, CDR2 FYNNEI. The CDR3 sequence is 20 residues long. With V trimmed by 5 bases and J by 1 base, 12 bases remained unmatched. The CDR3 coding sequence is TGTGCCAGCAGTAGGACTAGCGGGAGGGCCCTCGGGACGTCCTACAATGAGCAGTTCTTC. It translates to CASSRTSGRALGTSYNEQFF.

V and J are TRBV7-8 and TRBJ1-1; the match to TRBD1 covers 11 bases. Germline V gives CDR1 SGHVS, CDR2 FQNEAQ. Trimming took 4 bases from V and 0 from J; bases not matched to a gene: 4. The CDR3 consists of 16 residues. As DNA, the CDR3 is TGTGCCAGCAGCTATAGGACAGGGGGCATGAACACTGAAGCTTTCTTT. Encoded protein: CASSYRTGGMNTEAFF.

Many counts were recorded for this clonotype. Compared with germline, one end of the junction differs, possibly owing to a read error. CDR3 DNA sequence: TGCGCCAGCCGAGGGACAGCGAACGCTGAAGCTTTCTTT. Amino acids: CASRGTANAEAFF. The chain employs TRBV5-1 and TRBJ1-1; 7 nucleotides agree with TRBD1. The CDR3 length is 13 residues. Germline V CDR1 and CDR2: SGHRS, YFSETQ.

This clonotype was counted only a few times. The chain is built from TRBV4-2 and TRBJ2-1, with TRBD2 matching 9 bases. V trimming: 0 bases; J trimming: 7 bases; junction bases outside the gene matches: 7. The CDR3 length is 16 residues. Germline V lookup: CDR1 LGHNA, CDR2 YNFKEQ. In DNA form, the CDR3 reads TGTGCCAGCAGCCAAGACTCTAGCGGGAACGTAAATGAGCAGTTCTTC. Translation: CASSQDSSGNVNEQFF.

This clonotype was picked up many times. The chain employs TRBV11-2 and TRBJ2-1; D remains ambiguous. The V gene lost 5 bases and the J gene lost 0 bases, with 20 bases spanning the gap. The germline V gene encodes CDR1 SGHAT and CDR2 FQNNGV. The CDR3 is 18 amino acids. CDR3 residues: CASSPKTASSSSYNEQFF. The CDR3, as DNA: TGTGCCAGCAGCCCCAAGACCGCCTCATCTAGCTCCTACAATGAGCAGTTCTTC.

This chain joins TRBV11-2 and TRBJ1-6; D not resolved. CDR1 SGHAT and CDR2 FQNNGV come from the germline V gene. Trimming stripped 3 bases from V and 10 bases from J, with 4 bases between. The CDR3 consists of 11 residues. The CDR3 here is CASSFGSPLHF. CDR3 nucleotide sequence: TGTGCCAGCAGCTTTGGGTCACCCCTCCACTTT. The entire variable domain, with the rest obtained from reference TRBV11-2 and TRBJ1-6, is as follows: EAGVAQSPRYKIIEKRQSVAFWCNPISGHATLYWYQQILGQGPKLLIQFQNNGVVDDSQLPKDRFSAERLKGVDSTLKIQPAKLEDSAVYLCASSFGSPLHFGNGTRLTVT.

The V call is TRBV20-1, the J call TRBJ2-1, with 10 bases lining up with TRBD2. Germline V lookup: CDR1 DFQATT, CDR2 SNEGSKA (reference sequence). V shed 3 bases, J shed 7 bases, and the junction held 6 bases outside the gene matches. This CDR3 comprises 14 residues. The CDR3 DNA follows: TGCAGTGCTAGCTTGTGGACTAGCGGTAATGAGCAGTTCTTC. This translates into CSASLWTSGNEQFF.

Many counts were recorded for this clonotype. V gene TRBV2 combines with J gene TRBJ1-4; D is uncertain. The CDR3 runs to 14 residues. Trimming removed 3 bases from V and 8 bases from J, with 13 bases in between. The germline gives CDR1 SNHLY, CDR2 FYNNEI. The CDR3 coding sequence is TGTGCCAGCAGTGACGGAAGGGTCTTGGAAAAACTGTTTTTT. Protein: CASSDGRVLEKLFF.

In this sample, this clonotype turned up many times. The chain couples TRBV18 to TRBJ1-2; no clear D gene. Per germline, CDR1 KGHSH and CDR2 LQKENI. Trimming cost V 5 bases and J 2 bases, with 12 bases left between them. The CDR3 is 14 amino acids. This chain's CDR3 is CASSSSWENYGYTF. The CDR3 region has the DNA TGTGCCAGCTCATCCTCCTGGGAAAACTATGGCTACACCTTC.

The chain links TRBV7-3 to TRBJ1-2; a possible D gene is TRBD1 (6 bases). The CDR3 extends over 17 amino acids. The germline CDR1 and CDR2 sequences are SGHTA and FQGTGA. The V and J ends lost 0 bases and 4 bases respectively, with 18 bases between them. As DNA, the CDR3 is TGTGCCAGCAGCTTAACGTGGGTGCAGGGACAAGGCTATGGCTACACCTTC. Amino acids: CASSLTWVQGQGYGYTF.

This CDR3 reads CASSQVPATNEKLFF. The CDR3, as DNA: TGCGCCAGCAGCCAAGTTCCGGCGACCAATGAAAAACTGTTTTTT. The V call is TRBV4-1, the J call TRBJ1-4, with unresolved D. The V end was cut by 1 base, the J end by 5 bases, with 11 bases between. Looked up from germline, CDR1 is MGHRA and CDR2 is YSYEKL. There are 15 residues in the CDR3.

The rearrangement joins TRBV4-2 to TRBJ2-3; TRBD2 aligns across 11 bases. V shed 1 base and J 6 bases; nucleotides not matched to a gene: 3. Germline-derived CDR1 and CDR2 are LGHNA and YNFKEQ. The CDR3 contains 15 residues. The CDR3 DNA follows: TGTGCCAGCAGCCAAGGACTAGCGGGGTACGATACGCAGTATTTT. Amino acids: CASSQGLAGYDTQYF.

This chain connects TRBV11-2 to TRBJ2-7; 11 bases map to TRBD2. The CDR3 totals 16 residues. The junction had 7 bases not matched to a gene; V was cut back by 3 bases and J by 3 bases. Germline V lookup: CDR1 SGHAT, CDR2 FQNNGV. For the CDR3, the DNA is TGTGCCAGCAGCTTTCGACTAGCGGGATCAAACTACGAGCAGTACTTC. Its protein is CASSFRLAGSNYEQYF.

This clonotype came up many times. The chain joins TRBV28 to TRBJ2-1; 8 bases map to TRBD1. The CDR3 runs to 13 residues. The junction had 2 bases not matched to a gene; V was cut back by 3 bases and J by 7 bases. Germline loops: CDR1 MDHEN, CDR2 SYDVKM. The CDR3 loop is CASSFNRGNEQFF. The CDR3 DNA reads TGTGCCAGCAGTTTCAACAGGGGGAATGAGCAGTTCTTC.

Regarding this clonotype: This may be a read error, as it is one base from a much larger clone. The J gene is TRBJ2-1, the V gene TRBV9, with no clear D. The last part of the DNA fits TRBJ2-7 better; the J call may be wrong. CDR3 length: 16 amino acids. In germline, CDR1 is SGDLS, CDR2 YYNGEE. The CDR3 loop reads CASSVVPTKNYNEQYF. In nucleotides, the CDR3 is TGTGCCAGCAGCGTAGTTCCCACTAAAAACTACAATGAGCAGTACTTC.

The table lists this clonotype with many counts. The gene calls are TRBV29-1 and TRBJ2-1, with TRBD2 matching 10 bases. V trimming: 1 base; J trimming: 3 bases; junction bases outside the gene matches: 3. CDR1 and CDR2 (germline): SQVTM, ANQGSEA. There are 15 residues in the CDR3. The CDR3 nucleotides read TGCAGCGTTGAAGGTTCTAGCGGGGGCTACAATGAGCAGTTCTTC. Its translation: CSVEGSSGGYNEQFF.

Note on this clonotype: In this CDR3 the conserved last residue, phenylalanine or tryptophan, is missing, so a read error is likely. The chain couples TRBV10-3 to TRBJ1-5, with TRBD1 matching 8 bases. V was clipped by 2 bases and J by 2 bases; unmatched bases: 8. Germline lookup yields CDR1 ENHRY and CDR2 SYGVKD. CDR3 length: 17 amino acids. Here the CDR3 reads CAISEGGQGCCNQPQHL. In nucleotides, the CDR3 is TGTGCCATCAGTGAGGGTGGACAGGGATGTTGCAATCAGCCCCAGCATTTA.

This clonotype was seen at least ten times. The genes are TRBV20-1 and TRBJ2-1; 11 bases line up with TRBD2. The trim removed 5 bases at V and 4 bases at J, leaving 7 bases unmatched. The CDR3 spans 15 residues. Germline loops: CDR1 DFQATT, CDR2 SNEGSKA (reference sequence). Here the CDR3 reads CSARVAGGFYNEQFF. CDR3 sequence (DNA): TGCAGTGCTCGGGTAGCGGGAGGGTTTTACAATGAGCAGTTCTTC.

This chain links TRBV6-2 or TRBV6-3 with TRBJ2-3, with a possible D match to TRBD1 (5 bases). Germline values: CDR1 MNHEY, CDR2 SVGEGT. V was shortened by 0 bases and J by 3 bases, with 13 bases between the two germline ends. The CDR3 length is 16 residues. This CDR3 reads CASSYSGPRDTDTQYF. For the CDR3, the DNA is TGTGCCAGCAGTTACTCGGGCCCCAGGGATACAGATACGCAGTATTTT.

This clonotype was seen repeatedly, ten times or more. CDR3 protein: CSASLASNEQFF. As DNA, the CDR3 is TGCAGTGCTAGTCTAGCATCTAATGAGCAGTTCTTC. The chain combines TRBV20-1 with TRBJ2-1, with a weak D call TRBD2 (5 bases). The CDR3 length is 12 residues. Trimming took off 3 bases at V and 7 bases at J, with 10 bases between the two ends. Per the germline V gene, CDR1 is DFQATT and CDR2 is SNEGSKA (reference sequence).

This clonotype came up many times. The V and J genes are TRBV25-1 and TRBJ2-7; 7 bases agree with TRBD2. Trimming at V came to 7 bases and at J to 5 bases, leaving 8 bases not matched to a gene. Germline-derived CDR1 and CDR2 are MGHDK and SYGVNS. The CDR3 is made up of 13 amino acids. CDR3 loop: CASMGGAAHEQYF. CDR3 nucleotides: TGTGCCAGCATGGGAGGGGCTGCCCACGAGCAGTACTTC.

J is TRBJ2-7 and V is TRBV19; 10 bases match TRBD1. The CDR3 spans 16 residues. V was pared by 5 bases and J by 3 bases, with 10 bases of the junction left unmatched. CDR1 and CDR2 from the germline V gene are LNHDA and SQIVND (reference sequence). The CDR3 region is CASSPGQGHYYYEQYF. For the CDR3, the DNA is TGTGCCAGTAGTCCGGGACAGGGGCATTATTACTACGAGCAGTACTTC.

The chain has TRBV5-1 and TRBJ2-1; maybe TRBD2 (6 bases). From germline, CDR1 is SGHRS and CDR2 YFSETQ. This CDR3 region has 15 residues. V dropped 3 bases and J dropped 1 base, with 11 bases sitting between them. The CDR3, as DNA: TGCGCCAGCAGCTCATTAGCGGAGTCCTACAATGAGCAGTTCTTC. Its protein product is CASSSLAESYNEQFF.

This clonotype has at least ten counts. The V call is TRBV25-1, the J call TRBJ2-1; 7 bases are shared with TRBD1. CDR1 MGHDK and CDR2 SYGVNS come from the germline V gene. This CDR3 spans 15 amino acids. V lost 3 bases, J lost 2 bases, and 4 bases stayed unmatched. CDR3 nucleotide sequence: TGTGCCAGCAGTGATTCGACAGGGACCTACAATGAGCAGTTCTTC. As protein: CASSDSTGTYNEQFF.

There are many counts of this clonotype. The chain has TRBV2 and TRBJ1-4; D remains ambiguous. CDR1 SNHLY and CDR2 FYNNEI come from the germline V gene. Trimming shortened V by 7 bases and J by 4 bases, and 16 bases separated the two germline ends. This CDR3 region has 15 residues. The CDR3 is CASTSILGDNEKLFF. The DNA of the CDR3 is TGTGCCAGCACCTCCATACTCGGGGATAATGAAAAACTGTTTTTT.

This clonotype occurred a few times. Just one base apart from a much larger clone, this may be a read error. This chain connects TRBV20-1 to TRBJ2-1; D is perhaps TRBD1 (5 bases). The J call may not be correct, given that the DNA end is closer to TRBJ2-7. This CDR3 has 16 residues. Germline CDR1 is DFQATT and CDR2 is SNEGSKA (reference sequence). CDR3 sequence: CSAPRQGALTYNEQYF. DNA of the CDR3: TGCAGTGCACCACGGCAGGGCGCGCTAACCTACAATGAGCAGTACTTC.

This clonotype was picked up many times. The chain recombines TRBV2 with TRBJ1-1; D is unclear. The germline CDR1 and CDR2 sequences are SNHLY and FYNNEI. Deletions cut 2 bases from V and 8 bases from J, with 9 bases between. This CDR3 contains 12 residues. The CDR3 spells CASSERWQEAFF. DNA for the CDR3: TGTGCCAGCAGTGAAAGGTGGCAAGAAGCTTTCTTT.

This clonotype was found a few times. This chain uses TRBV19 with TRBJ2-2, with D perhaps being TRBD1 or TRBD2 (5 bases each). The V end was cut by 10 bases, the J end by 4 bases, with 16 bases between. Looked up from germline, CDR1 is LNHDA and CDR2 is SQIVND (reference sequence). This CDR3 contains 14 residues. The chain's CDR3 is CATNGAAITGELFF. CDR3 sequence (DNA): TGTGCCACCAACGGGGCAGCGATCACCGGGGAGCTGTTTTTT. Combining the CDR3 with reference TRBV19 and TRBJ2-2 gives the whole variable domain DGGITQSPKYLFRKEGQNVTLSCEQNLNHDAMYWYRQDPGQGLRLIYYSQIVNDFQKGDIAEGYSVSREKKESFPLTVTSAQKNPTAFYLCATNGAAITGELFFGEGSRLTVL.